This TCR beta chain was documented in a study of technical replicates of blood from several donors (dated by TCRdb to about 2017). The receptor library was made with the immunoSEQ multiplex PCR assay. In TCRdb, the immuneACCESS table is reduced to in-frame sequences with V and J assigned. These tables do not hold every clone; where another copy was compared, an unresolved V gene accounts for under half, and the others remain unexplained. The sample data list 60,000 to 90,000 clones, and about 97% of these were observed just once. The ten largest clones capture about 0.29% of the sample. Details on this clone: The target of this receptor is not known. No much larger clone is present one base from it, and per-base qualities are unavailable.

At the junction V is shortened by 6 bases and J by 4 bases; bases outside the gene matches: 6. The germline V gene provides CDR1 WSHSY and CDR2 SAAADI. Measured from the cysteine to the phenylalanine, the CDR3 is 14 residues long. The kept DNA is CDR3 alone, 42 bases in frame from the first base. The TCR was taken from a human donor in good health. This chain is built from TRBV10-2 and TRBJ2-4; 7 bases in the junction line up with TRBD1. Sequenced input: T cells isolated from PBMCs. The CDR3 region reads CASRSPGQKNIQYF. At the DNA level, the sequence is TGCGCCAGCAGATCTCCGGGACAGAAAAACATTCAGTACTTC.